Below, 25 T cell receptor beta chains from the same sample are listed, as sequenced in a study of shared clonotypes between healthy human individuals. Naive CD8 cells comprised CD45RO-negative, CCR7-positively selected cells, excluding terminally differentiated effector memory CD45RA+ cells. Produced via immunoSEQ multiplex PCR; TCRdb's table is partial and in-frame only. The table records about 2.1 million clones, just over 90% of them present only once. Sequenced input: naive CD8+ T cells from PBMCs. Receptors were obtained from a man between 18 and 35 years old in good health. Some clones in this sample may be carry-over from other donors' samples.

This chain uses TRBV14 with TRBJ2-3, with D possibly being TRBD2 (6 bases). V was cut by 1 base and J by 2 bases, with 10 bases left in between. From germline, CDR1 is SGHDN and CDR2 FVKESK. The length of the CDR3 is 15 residues. CDR3 amino acids: CASSQVGLFTDTQYF. Written as DNA, the CDR3 is TGTGCCAGCAGCCAAGTGGGACTTTTCACAGATACGCAGTATTTT. The whole variable domain, filled in from reference TRBV14 and TRBJ2-3, reads EAGVTQFPSHSVIEKGQTVTLRCDPISGHDNLYWYRRVMGKEIKFLLHFVKESKQDESGMPNNRFLAERTGGTYSTLKVQPAELEDSGVYFCASSQVGLFTDTQYFGPGTRLTVL.

The V gene is TRBV29-1, the J gene TRBJ2-3; D call uncertain. Per the germline V gene, CDR1 is SQVTM and CDR2 is ANQGSEA. Between the trimmed V and J ends, which lost 3 bases and 6 bases, there was a span of 10 bases. The CDR3 sequence is 12 residues long. CDR3 DNA sequence: TGCAGCGTTGACAGGTGGGCGGATACGCAGTATTTT. Translated, it gives CSVDRWADTQYF.

This chain connects TRBV7-8 to TRBJ2-1; the match to TRBD2 covers 7 bases. This CDR3 is 18 amino acids long. The ends lost 3 bases at V and 3 bases at J; junction bases unmatched: 14. Germline V gene data show CDR1 as SGHVS and CDR2 as FQNEAQ. The CDR3 spells CASSFFWASGLNYNEQFF. The CDR3 DNA is TGTGCCAGCAGCTTCTTTTGGGCTAGCGGTCTCAACTACAATGAGCAGTTCTTC.

CDR3 nucleotide sequence: TGTGCCAGCAGCTTGGGTAGCCGTTTTGGCGATGAGCAGTTCTTC. This encodes CASSLGSRFGDEQFF. The chain has TRBV11-2 and TRBJ2-1; no clear D gene. The ends were cut back, 3 bases at V and 8 bases at J, with 17 bases in the middle. CDR3 length: 15 amino acids. Germline V CDR1 and CDR2: SGHAT, FQNNGV.

The genes are TRBV28 and TRBJ2-1, with TRBD1 matching 11 bases. The germline V gene has CDR1 MDHEN and CDR2 SYDVKM. The V and J ends lost 2 bases and 9 bases, in that order; junction bases with no gene match: 9. This CDR3 contains 16 residues. The CDR3 nucleotides are TGTGCCAGCAGTTTAAGTAGGGACAGGGGGGACCTTGAGCAGTTCTTC. Protein: CASSLSRDRGDLEQFF.

The V gene is TRBV7-7, the J gene TRBJ2-1, with D perhaps TRBD2 (5 bases). Between the trimmed V and J ends, which lost 4 bases and 7 bases, there was a span of 23 bases. Per the germline V gene, CDR1 is SSHAT and CDR2 is FNYEAQ (reference sequence). This CDR3 is 17 amino acids long. In nucleotides, the CDR3 is TGTGCCAGCAGCTCCAAAGCTGTCTTACCGCGGAGGAATGAGCAGTTCTTC. This translates into CASSSKAVLPRRNEQFF. Supplemented by reference TRBV7-7 and TRBJ2-1, the full variable domain reads GAGVSQSPRYKVTKRGQDVTLRCDPISSHATLYWYQQALGQGPEFLTYFNYEAQPDKSGLPSDRFSAERPEGSISTLTIQRTEQRDSAMYRCASSSKAVLPRRNEQFFGPGTRLTVL.

Regarding this clone: Different DNA sequences within this sample yield the same CDR3. The chain carries TRBV29-1 and TRBJ2-5; D is unresolved. Matching the DNA end better, TRBJ2-7 makes the J call doubtful. The germline V gene encodes CDR1 SQVTM and CDR2 ANQGSEA. The CDR3 loop spans 10 amino acids. For the CDR3, the DNA is TGCAGCGCACAAGGGTACGAGCAGTACTTC. Translation gives CSAQGYEQYF.

The chain joins TRBV5-7 to TRBJ2-1, with a possible D match to TRBD1 (5 bases). TRBV5-7 is reported as an ORF; its role is uncertain. This CDR3 contains 12 residues. Trimming stripped 0 bases from V and 9 bases from J, with 7 bases between. Here the CDR3 reads CASSLVTVEQFF. The CDR3 nucleotides read TGTGCCAGCAGCTTGGTGACAGTTGAGCAGTTCTTC.

The V call is TRBV7-9, the J call TRBJ2-2, with 9 bases lining up with TRBD2. From germline, CDR1 is SEHNR and CDR2 FQNEAQ (reference sequence). V lost 2 bases and J lost 3; bases outside the gene matches: 7. There are 17 residues in the CDR3. CDR3 amino acids: CASSLSAGGPDTGELFF. The DNA of the CDR3 is TGTGCCAGCAGCTTATCGGCGGGAGGGCCGGACACCGGGGAGCTGTTTTTT.

The genes are TRBV7-9 and TRBJ2-3; 7 positions agree with TRBD1. The ends lost 4 bases at V and 0 bases at J; junction bases unmatched: 7. CDR1 and CDR2 from the germline V gene are SEHNR and FQNEAQ (reference sequence). CDR3 size: 16 residues. The CDR3 region has the DNA TGTGCCAGCAGCTCTATGACAGGGCTTAGCACAGATACGCAGTATTTT. Its translation is CASSSMTGLSTDTQYF.

The chain has TRBV28 and TRBJ2-7; 9 bases fit TRBD2. The trim removed 6 bases at V and 2 bases at J, leaving 8 bases unmatched. The CDR3 sequence is 15 residues long. Per germline, CDR1 MDHEN and CDR2 SYDVKM. DNA of the CDR3: TGTGCCAGCAGCCAGACTAGCGGTGTTCCCTACGAGCAGTACTTC. Its protein is CASSQTSGVPYEQYF. Complete variable domain (other parts from reference TRBV28 and TRBJ2-7): DVKVTQSSRYLVKRTGEKVFLECVQDMDHENMFWYRQDPGLGLRLIYFSYDVKMKEKGDIPEGYSVSREKKERFSLILESASTNQTSMYLCASSQTSGVPYEQYFGPGTRLTVT.

This clone was observed once. The J gene is TRBJ1-2, the V gene TRBV11-2; TRBD1 might be the D (6 bases). This CDR3 has 15 amino acids. The V gene's germline CDR1 is SGHAT and CDR2 FQNNGV. Between the trimmed V and J ends, which lost 3 bases and 3 bases, there was a span of 14 bases. This CDR3 reads CASSFPQDSYYGYTF. The CDR3 DNA is TGTGCCAGCAGCTTTCCCCAGGACAGTTACTATGGCTACACCTTC.

Notes on this clone: The same CDR3 is also encoded by other DNA sequences in this sample. V is TRBV4-3 and J is TRBJ2-1; D possibly corresponds to TRBD2 (5 bases). The CDR3 is 16 amino acids. Deletions cut 0 bases from V and 4 bases from J, with 13 bases between. CDR1 and CDR2 from the germline V gene are LGHNA and YSLEER. In nucleotides, the CDR3 is TGCGCCAGCAGCCAAGATCTCGGGAACCCATACAATGAGCAGTTCTTC. This translates into CASSQDLGNPYNEQFF.

J is TRBJ2-2 and V is TRBV4-3, with D possibly TRBD2 on 6 matching bases. CDR3 length: 16 amino acids. V was cut by 0 bases and J by 6 bases, with 14 bases left in between. Germline V gives CDR1 LGHNA, CDR2 YSLEER. CDR3 DNA: TGCGCCAGCAGCCAAGATGTGCCGCAGCGGGCCGGGGAGCTGTTTTTT. Residues: CASSQDVPQRAGELFF.

The chain recombines TRBV30 with TRBJ1-1; D perhaps matches TRBD1 (5 bases). Germline V gene lookup returns CDR1 GTSNPN and CDR2 SVGIG (reference sequence). Trimming removed 0 bases from V and 12 bases from J, with 20 bases in between. The CDR3 is made up of 14 amino acids. CDR3 bases: TGTGCCTGGAGTGTACTCGGCCAGGGAAGTGTTACTTTCTTT. Translated, it gives CAWSVLGQGSVTFF.

This chain links TRBV9 with TRBJ2-7; possibly TRBD1 for D (6 bases). The ends were cut back, 2 bases at V and 2 bases at J, with 14 bases in the middle. Germline V gene lookup returns CDR1 SGDLS and CDR2 YYNGEE. There are 15 residues in the CDR3. CDR3: CASSVGGTPAYEQYF. CDR3 DNA sequence: TGTGCCAGCAGCGTTGGTGGGACACCTGCCTACGAGCAGTACTTC.

The rearrangement links TRBV25-1 to TRBJ2-5; D is possibly TRBD1 (5 bases). This CDR3 has 17 amino acids. V dropped 8 bases and J dropped 5 bases, with 27 bases sitting between them. From germline, CDR1 is MGHDK and CDR2 SYGVNS. CDR3 protein: CASQPRRQPPDGETQYF. CDR3 bases: TGTGCCAGCCAACCTCGACGACAGCCCCCAGACGGGGAGACCCAGTACTTC.

This chain connects TRBV19 to TRBJ1-2; 8 nucleotides match TRBD1. Trimming at V came to 7 bases and at J to 8 bases, leaving 9 bases not matched to a gene. The CDR3 has 13 amino acids. The germline V gene encodes CDR1 LNHDA and CDR2 SQIVND (reference sequence). DNA for the CDR3: TGTGCCAGTACCGCCGGGACAGGTGGAGGCTACACCTTC. This codes for CASTAGTGGGYTF.

The chain uses TRBV7-6 and TRBJ2-1, with a possible D match to TRBD2 (6 bases). The CDR3 totals 12 residues. Trimming shortened V by 5 bases and J by 12 bases, and 14 bases separated the two germline ends. From germline, CDR1 is SGHVS and CDR2 FNYEAQ. The DNA of the CDR3 is TGTGCCAGCAGCCCATGGGACTCCTCGCAGTTCTTC. This encodes CASSPWDSSQFF.

As regards this clone: Other DNA sequences within the sample encode an identical CDR3. The CDR3 sequence is CASSGSGFGYTF. The CDR3 bases are TGTGCCAGCAGCGGCTCAGGGTTTGGCTACACCTTC. The chain employs TRBV9 and TRBJ1-2, with a possible D match to TRBD1 (5 bases). The CDR3 has 12 amino acids. The germline gives CDR1 SGDLS, CDR2 YYNGEE. The V gene lost 3 bases and the J gene lost 7 bases, with 10 bases spanning the gap.

This chain joins TRBV7-8 and TRBJ2-1; 7 nucleotides align to TRBD2. This CDR3 contains 15 residues. Per germline, CDR1 SGHVS and CDR2 FQNEAQ. Trimming at V came to 3 bases and at J to 2 bases, leaving 4 bases not matched to a gene. As DNA, the CDR3 is TGTGCCAGCAGCTTGAGCGGGAACACCTACAATGAGCAGTTCTTC. Protein product: CASSLSGNTYNEQFF.

The V gene is TRBV9, the J gene TRBJ2-1, with 10 bases fitting TRBD2. This CDR3 contains 18 residues. With 2 bases clipped from V and 3 bases from J, the junction kept 11 bases outside the gene matches. From germline, CDR1 is SGDLS and CDR2 YYNGEE. CDR3 nucleotide sequence: TGTGCCAGCAGCGTCCCGGAGAGCGGACTAGCGGACTACAATGAGCAGTTCTTC. It specifies CASSVPESGLADYNEQFF.

Comment on this clone: This sample includes further DNA sequences coding for the same CDR3. CDR3: CASSLSTGELFF. Written as DNA, the CDR3 is TGTGCCAGCAGTTTATCGACTGGGGAGCTGTTTTTT. The V gene is TRBV28, the J gene TRBJ2-2, with unresolved D. Germline values: CDR1 MDHEN, CDR2 SYDVKM. V lost 1 base to trimming and J lost 8 bases, with 5 bases between them. The length of the CDR3 is 12 residues.

The V gene is TRBV10-3, the J gene TRBJ2-7, with 7 bases aligning to TRBD1. Looked up from germline, CDR1 is ENHRY and CDR2 is SYGVKD. J lost 1 base, V lost 10 bases, and 13 bases had no gene match. The CDR3 sequence is 15 residues long. The DNA for the CDR3 is TGTGCCACCAAACAATTAGACAGGGTATCCTACGAGCAGTACTTC. It specifies CATKQLDRVSYEQYF.

This clone appeared once. The V gene is TRBV27, the J gene TRBJ2-7; 10 nucleotides align to TRBD2. V lost 6 bases to trimming and J lost 4 bases; unmatched junction nucleotides: 6. Germline-derived CDR1 and CDR2 are MNHEY and SMNVEV (reference sequence). CDR3 size: 14 residues. The CDR3 region is CASRASGSIYEQYF. In nucleotides, the CDR3 is TGTGCCAGCAGGGCTAGCGGGAGTATATACGAGCAGTACTTC.